The next 21 T cell receptor beta chains were all read from a single sample in a study of blood T cells in healthy people across ages. A second PCR, run for roughly 7 to 11 cycles, used a sample-barcoded 5' primer plus a J-beta primer mix. MiXCR, run by TCRdb on the 5' RACE reads, gives a single entry per CDR3 protein. The sample includes roughly 1.9 million distinct CDR3 sequences, about two fifths of them seen just once. The sample consisted of blood. The receptors derive from a human donor in good health.

CDR3 amino acids: CSARDVLTTENQPQHF. CDR3 nucleotide sequence: TGCAGTGCTAGAGATGTACTTACCACAGAGAATCAGCCCCAGCATTTT. This chain links TRBV20-1 with TRBJ1-5, with D unclear. Germline CDR1 reads DFQATT; CDR2 reads SNEGSKA (reference sequence). V lost 0 bases, J lost 4 bases, and 16 bases lay in between. This CDR3 contains 16 residues.

The chain employs TRBV20-1 and TRBJ2-1, with D maybe TRBD2 (6 bases). The germline V gene encodes CDR1 DFQATT and CDR2 SNEGSKA (reference sequence). Trimming took off 3 bases at V and 0 bases at J, with 12 bases between the two ends. The CDR3 is 15 amino acids. The CDR3 spells CSASRGTFSYNEQFF. In nucleotides, the CDR3 is TGCAGTGCTAGTCGGGGGACCTTCTCCTACAATGAGCAGTTCTTC.

The V gene is TRBV5-5, the J gene TRBJ2-1; D not certain. V was pared by 3 bases and J by 6 bases, with 13 bases between. The CDR3 contains 14 residues. Germline V gene sequence: CDR1 SGHKS, CDR2 YYEKEE (reference sequence). The CDR3 DNA follows: TGTGCCAGCAGCTCGGTAGAGGTACGCAATGAGCAGTTCTTC. Protein sequence: CASSSVEVRNEQFF.

In its sample, this clonotype was seen many times. This rearrangement joins TRBV12-3 or TRBV12-4 to TRBJ1-6; unclear D gene. V gave up 6 bases and J gave up 0 bases, with 9 bases separating them. There are 15 residues in the CDR3. This chain's CDR3 is CASSLRSSYNSPLHF. For the CDR3, the DNA is TGTGCCAGCAGCTTAAGGAGCTCCTATAATTCACCCCTCCACTTT.

The chain recombines TRBV20-1 with TRBJ2-4; no clear D gene. This CDR3 comprises 14 residues. V lost 1 base to trimming and J lost 3 bases, with 10 bases between them. Germline assignment: CDR1 DFQATT and CDR2 SNEGSKA (reference sequence). This CDR3 is CSARVASYKNIQYF. The CDR3 DNA reads TGCAGTGCTAGAGTGGCCAGCTACAAAAACATTCAGTACTTC.

This clonotype was seen many times. The chain is built from TRBV18 and TRBJ2-7, with no clear D. Trimming took off 8 bases at V and 3 bases at J, with 17 bases between the two ends. The CDR3 totals 14 residues. The germline V gene has CDR1 KGHSH and CDR2 LQKENI. The CDR3 is CASSPAGSSYEQYF. The CDR3 coding sequence is TGTGCCAGCAGTCCCGCAGGTTCGAGCTACGAGCAGTACTTC.

The V gene is TRBV7-9, the J gene TRBJ1-1; 10 bases fit TRBD1. The CDR3 is 15 residues long. V lost 5 bases and J lost 6; bases outside the gene matches: 9. Per germline, CDR1 SEHNR and CDR2 FQNEAQ (reference sequence). Here the CDR3 reads CASSPETGGCAEAFF. The CDR3, as DNA: TGTGCCAGCAGCCCCGAGACAGGGGGCTGTGCTGAAGCTTTCTTT.

This chain connects TRBV6-1 to TRBJ2-3, with D perhaps assigned TRBD1 or TRBD2 (5 bases each). The CDR3 sequence is 13 residues long. V was pared by 8 bases and J by 3 bases, with 12 bases between. CDR1 is MNHNS, CDR2 SASEGT, per germline. Here the CDR3 DNA reads TGTGCCAGCGACAGCGGACCTACAGATACGCAGTATTTT. Translation gives CASDSGPTDTQYF.

This clonotype appeared a few times. The rearrangement joins TRBV4-2 to TRBJ2-1; D might be TRBD1 (5 bases). The CDR3 is 15 amino acids. V lost 1 base and J lost 4, with 11 bases in between. Germline V CDR1 and CDR2: LGHNA, YNFKEQ. The CDR3 loop is CASSQGPTVYNEQFF. In DNA form, the CDR3 reads TGTGCCAGCAGCCAAGGCCCGACAGTATACAATGAGCAGTTCTTC.

As regards this clonotype: The junction does not match germline at one end; this may be a read error. The chain uses TRBV20-1 and TRBJ2-5, with 11 bases identical to TRBD2. The CDR3 extends over 16 amino acids. The germline gives CDR1 DFQATT, CDR2 SNEGSKA (reference sequence). Here the CDR3 reads CSASQPLAGGREAQYF. The CDR3 DNA reads TGCAGTGCTAGTCAACCCCTAGCGGGGGGCCGAGAGGCCCAGTACTTC.

The gene calls are TRBV29-1 and TRBJ1-2; D remains ambiguous. CDR3 length equals 12 residues. V lost 7 bases and J lost 2, with 11 bases in between. Germline CDR1 is SQVTM and CDR2 is ANQGSEA. The CDR3 DNA follows: TGCAGCGGTGACAAGGTGAACTATGGCTACACCTTC. Translated: CSGDKVNYGYTF.

This clonotype turned up a few times. The gene calls are TRBV12-3 or TRBV12-4 and TRBJ2-7; TRBD1 matches 12 bases. Losses at the gene ends were 6 bases for V and 6 bases for J; bases not matched to a gene: 9. CDR3 length: 15 residues. The CDR3 bases are TGTGCCAGCAGGGGGGACAGGGGGCTTCGCGCCGAGCAGTACTTC. This translates into CASRGDRGLRAEQYF.

The rearrangement uses TRBV12-3 or TRBV12-4 and TRBJ1-6, with 8 bases fitting TRBD1. Trimming at V came to 6 bases and at J to 3 bases, leaving 7 bases not matched to a gene. This CDR3 comprises 16 residues. CDR3: CASRPDRGNYNSPLHF. In DNA, the CDR3 is TGTGCCAGCAGACCCGACAGGGGAAACTATAATTCACCCCTCCACTTT.

The chain carries TRBV20-1 and TRBJ1-2; D is uncertain. Germline V lookup: CDR1 DFQATT, CDR2 SNEGSKA (reference sequence). This CDR3 spans 12 amino acids. V was shortened by 6 bases and J by 1 base, with 9 bases between the two germline ends. The CDR3 DNA follows: TGCAGTGCCTTACTTTATAACTATGGCTACACCTTC. It codes for CSALLYNYGYTF.

The chain joins TRBV6-2 or TRBV6-3 to TRBJ2-1, with 7 bases that match TRBD1. The CDR3 is 16 residues long. CDR1 is MNHEY, CDR2 SVGEGT, per germline. J lost 0 bases, V lost 5 bases, and 7 bases had no gene match. The CDR3 region is CASSNEGQVSYNEQFF. The CDR3 DNA sequence: TGTGCCAGCAGTAATGAAGGACAGGTCTCCTACAATGAGCAGTTCTTC.

Details on this clonotype: The CDR3 carries no conserved terminal phenylalanine or tryptophan, so it likely arises from a read error. The chain combines TRBV7-2 with TRBJ2-7; D is possibly TRBD1 (5 bases). V shed 1 base and J shed 0 bases, with 10 bases lying between them. Germline loops: CDR1 SGHTA, CDR2 FQGNSA. The CDR3 has 15 amino acids. CDR3 DNA: TGTGCCAGCAGCTTAGGAGACAGAAGCTCCTACGAGCAGTACTAC. Amino acids: CASSLGDRSSYEQYY.

The rearrangement links TRBV7-8 to TRBJ1-6; D not resolved. The germline gives CDR1 SGHVS, CDR2 FQNEAQ. V was shortened by 6 bases and J by 12 bases, with 18 bases between the two germline ends. The CDR3 sequence is 14 residues long. CDR3 in DNA: TGTGCCAGCAGTCCCCGCGGGGAGATGGTACCCCTCCACTTT. It specifies CASSPRGEMVPLHF.

The chain employs TRBV21-1 and TRBJ2-6; TRBD1 reflects the table's D call only, with no check against the DNA. TRBV21-1 is marked as a pseudogene. This CDR3 has 16 amino acids. The CDR3 spells CASSKVSPGGANVLTF. In DNA form, the CDR3 reads TGTGCCAGCAGCAAAGTCTCCCCGGGAGGGGCCAACGTCCTGACTTTC.

A note on this clonotype: Given a much more abundant clone one base away, this may be a read error. The J gene is TRBJ2-3, the V gene TRBV7-9; tentative D call: TRBD2 (6 bases). The CDR3 spans 14 residues. CDR1 and CDR2 (germline): SEHNR, FQNEAQ (reference sequence). Trimming left V 4 bases short and J 0 bases short, with 8 bases between. The CDR3 DNA sequence: TGTGCCAGCAGCTGCGGGGCTAGCACAGATACGCAGTATTTT. Its translation: CASSCGASTDTQYF.

This chain connects TRBV24-1 to TRBJ1-2, with 10 bases lining up with TRBD1. Germline-derived CDR1 and CDR2 are KGHDR and SFDVKD. V trimming: 9 bases; J trimming: 3 bases; junction bases outside the gene matches: 18. This CDR3 is 18 amino acids long. CDR3 sequence: CATSNSGTGEDWHYGYTF. The CDR3 DNA follows: TGTGCCACCTCCAACTCCGGGACAGGGGAGGATTGGCACTATGGCTACACCTTC.

This clonotype was detected only a few times. This chain connects TRBV11-2 to TRBJ2-3; D might be TRBD1 or TRBD2, each matching 6 bases. From germline, CDR1 is SGHAT and CDR2 FQNNGV. V was pared by 5 bases and J by 4 bases, with 16 bases between. The CDR3 runs 15 residues. The CDR3 sequence: CASSTGGGTPDTQYF. CDR3 coding DNA: TGTGCCAGCAGCACCGGAGGGGGGACCCCAGATACGCAGTATTTT.